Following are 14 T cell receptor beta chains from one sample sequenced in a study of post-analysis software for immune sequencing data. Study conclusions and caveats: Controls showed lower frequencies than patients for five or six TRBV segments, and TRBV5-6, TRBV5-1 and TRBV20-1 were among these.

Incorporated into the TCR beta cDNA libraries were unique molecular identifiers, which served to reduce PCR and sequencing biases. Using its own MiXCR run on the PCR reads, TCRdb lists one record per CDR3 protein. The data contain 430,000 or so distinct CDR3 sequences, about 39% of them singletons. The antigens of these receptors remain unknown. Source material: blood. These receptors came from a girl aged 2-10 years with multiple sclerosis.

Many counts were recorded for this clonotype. This CDR3 reads CASSLIGGDEQYF. Here the CDR3 DNA reads TGCGCCAGCAGCTTGATTGGGGGCGACGAGCAGTACTTC. V usage is TRBV5-1 and J usage is TRBJ2-7; D may be TRBD1 (6 bases). Germline loops: CDR1 SGHRS, CDR2 YFSETQ. V lost 1 base and J lost 5, with 10 bases in between. The CDR3 is 13 amino acids.

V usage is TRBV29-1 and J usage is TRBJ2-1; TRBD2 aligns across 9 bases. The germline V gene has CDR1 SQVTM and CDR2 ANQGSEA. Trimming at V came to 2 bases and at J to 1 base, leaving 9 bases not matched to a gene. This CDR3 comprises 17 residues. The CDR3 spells CSVERDCLAGSYNEQFF. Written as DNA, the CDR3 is TGCAGCGTTGAACGGGATTGCCTAGCGGGGTCCTACAATGAGCAGTTCTTC.

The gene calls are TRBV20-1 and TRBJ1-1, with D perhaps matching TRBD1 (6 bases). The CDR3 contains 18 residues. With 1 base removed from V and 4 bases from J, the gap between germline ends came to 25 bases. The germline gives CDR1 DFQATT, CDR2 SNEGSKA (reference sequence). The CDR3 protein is CSARGGGAATPWGTEAFF. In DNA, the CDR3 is TGCAGTGCTAGAGGGGGGGGGGCGGCAACCCCCTGGGGCACTGAAGCTTTCTTT.

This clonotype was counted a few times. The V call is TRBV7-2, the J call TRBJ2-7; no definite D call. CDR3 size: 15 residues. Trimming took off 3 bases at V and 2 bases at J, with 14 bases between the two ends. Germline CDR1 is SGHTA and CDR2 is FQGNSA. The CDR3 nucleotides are TGTGCCAGCAGCTTGACTCTTACCGCAACCTACGAGCAGTACTTC. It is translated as CASSLTLTATYEQYF.

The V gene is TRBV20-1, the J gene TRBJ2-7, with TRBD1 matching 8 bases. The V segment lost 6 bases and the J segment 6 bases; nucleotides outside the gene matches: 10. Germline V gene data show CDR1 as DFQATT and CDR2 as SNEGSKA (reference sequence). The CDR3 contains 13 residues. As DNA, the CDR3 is TGCAGTGCCCAAGATCAGGGGGCGGGCGAGCAGTACTTC. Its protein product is CSAQDQGAGEQYF.

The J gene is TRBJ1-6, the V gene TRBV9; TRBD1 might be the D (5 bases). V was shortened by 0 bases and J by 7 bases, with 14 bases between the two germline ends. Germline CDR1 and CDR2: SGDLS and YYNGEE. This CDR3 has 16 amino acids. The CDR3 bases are TGTGCCAGCAGCGTAGGAAGGGGCGGAATAAATTCACCCCTCCACTTT. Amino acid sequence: CASSVGRGGINSPLHF.

The CDR3 DNA sequence: TGTGCCAGCAGCCGCGGTTGGGAAGAGACCCAGTACTTC. This sequence encodes CASSRGWEETQYF. V and J are TRBV28 and TRBJ2-7; D gene unclear. The J call is uncertain, as TRBJ2-5 better fits the DNA end. The CDR3 contains 13 residues. CDR1 and CDR2 from the germline V gene are MDHEN and SYDVKM.

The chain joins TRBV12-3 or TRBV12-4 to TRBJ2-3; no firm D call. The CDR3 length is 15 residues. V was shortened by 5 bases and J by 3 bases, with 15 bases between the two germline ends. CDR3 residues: CASSHETSVTDTQYF. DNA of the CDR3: TGTGCCAGCAGTCACGAGACGTCGGTTACAGATACGCAGTATTTT.

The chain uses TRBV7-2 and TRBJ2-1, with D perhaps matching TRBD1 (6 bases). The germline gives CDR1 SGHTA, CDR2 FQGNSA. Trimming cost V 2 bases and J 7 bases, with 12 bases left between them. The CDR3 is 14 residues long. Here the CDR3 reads CASSLNPGVNEQFF. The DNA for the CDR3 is TGTGCCAGCAGCTTAAATCCAGGGGTTAATGAGCAGTTCTTC.

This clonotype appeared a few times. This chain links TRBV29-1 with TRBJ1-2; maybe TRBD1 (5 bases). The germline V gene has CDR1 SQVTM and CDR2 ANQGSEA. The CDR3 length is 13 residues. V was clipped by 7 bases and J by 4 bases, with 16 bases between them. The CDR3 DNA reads TGCAGCGCCGGAATGCAGGGTTCCTATGGCTACACCTTC. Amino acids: CSAGMQGSYGYTF. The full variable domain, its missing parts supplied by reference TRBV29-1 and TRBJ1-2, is SAVISQKPSRDICQRGTSLTIQCQVDSQVTMMFWYRQQPGQSLTLIATANQGSEATYESGFVIDKFPISRPNLTFSTLTVSNMSPEDSSIYLCSAGMQGSYGYTFGSGTRLTVV.

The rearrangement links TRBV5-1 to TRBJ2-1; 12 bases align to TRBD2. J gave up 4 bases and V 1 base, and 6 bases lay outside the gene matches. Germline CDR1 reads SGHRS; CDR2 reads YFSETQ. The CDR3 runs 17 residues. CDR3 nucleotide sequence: TGCGCCAGCAGCTTGCCTGGGCTAGCGGGAGGGTACAATGAGCAGTTCTTC. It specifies CASSLPGLAGGYNEQFF.

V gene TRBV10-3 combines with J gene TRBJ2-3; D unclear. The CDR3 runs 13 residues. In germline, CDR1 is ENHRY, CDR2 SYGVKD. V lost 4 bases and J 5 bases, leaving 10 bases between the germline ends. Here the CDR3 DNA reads TGTGCCATCAGTGGTCCAGGTGGAGATACGCAGTATTTT. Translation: CAISGPGGDTQYF.

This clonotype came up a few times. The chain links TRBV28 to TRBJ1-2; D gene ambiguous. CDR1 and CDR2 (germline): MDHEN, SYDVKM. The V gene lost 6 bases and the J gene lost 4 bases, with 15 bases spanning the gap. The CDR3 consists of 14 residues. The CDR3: CASSPFRLSYGYTF. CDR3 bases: TGTGCCAGCAGCCCTTTTCGGTTATCCTATGGCTACACCTTC.

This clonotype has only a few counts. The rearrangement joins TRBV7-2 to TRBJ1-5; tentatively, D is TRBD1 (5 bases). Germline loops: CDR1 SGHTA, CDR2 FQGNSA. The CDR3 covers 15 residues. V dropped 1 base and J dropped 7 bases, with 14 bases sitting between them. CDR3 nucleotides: TGTGCCAGCAGCTTAGTTACCGGGGGAGGACAGCCCCAGCATTTT. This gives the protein CASSLVTGGGQPQHF.